This TCR beta chain was found in a study of identical twins. TCRdb ran MiXCR on the 5' RACE reads and lists one entry per CDR3 protein. The sample holds hundreds of thousands of distinct CDR3 sequences, around 6% seen once. This clonotype has ten or more counts. The TCR was taken from a man aged 18 to 35 in good health. Sequenced: naive T cells sorted from blood.

The CDR3 loop reads CASSLSSGPYEQYF. The CDR3 region has the DNA TGTGCCAGCAGCTTATCTAGCGGGCCCTACGAGCAGTACTTC. This rearrangement joins TRBV7-3 to TRBJ2-7, with TRBD2 identical over 8 bases. V trimming: 2 bases; J trimming: 2 bases; junction bases outside the gene matches: 2. Germline values: CDR1 SGHTA, CDR2 FQGTGA. The CDR3 runs to 14 residues. Supplemented by reference TRBV7-3 and TRBJ2-7, the full variable domain reads GAGVSQTPSNKVTEKGKYVELRCDPISGHTALYWYRQSLGQGPEFLIYFQGTGAADDSGLPNDRFFAVRPEGSVSTLKIQRTERGDSAVYLCASSLSSGPYEQYFGPGTRLTVT.